A single sample gave rise to the 30 T cell receptor beta chains below, sequenced in a study of blood T cell repertoires in COVID-19. Some clones are missing from TCRdb's copy, which holds only in-frame ones; the method was immunoSEQ multiplex PCR. The repertoire holds 200,000 to 250,000 clones, with over 80% as singletons. The specimen was peripheral blood. These receptors came from a man between 25 and 39 years old with COVID-19, enrolled during active disease.

The chain has TRBV28 and TRBJ1-3; possible D gene TRBD1, 6 bases. Germline values: CDR1 MDHEN, CDR2 SYDVKM. The germline V and J ends were trimmed by 3 bases and 0 bases, with 9 bases remaining between them. This CDR3 is built from 15 residues. The CDR3 is CASSFKGVSGNTIYF. CDR3 DNA sequence: TGTGCCAGCAGTTTTAAGGGGGTCTCTGGAAACACCATATATTTT.

The rearrangement joins TRBV5-1 to TRBJ2-1; the D gene is possibly TRBD2 (6 bases). V shed 0 bases and J shed 2 bases, with 21 bases lying between them. This CDR3 region has 19 residues. Germline V CDR1 and CDR2: SGHRS, YFSETQ. In nucleotides, the CDR3 is TGCGCCAGCAGCTTGGGCATGGCGGGGACGACAGATCCCTACAATGAGCAGTTCTTC. Its translation is CASSLGMAGTTDPYNEQFF.

The chain employs TRBV9 and TRBJ1-4; D is perhaps TRBD1 (6 bases). V shed 3 bases and J shed 2 bases, with 8 bases lying between them. This CDR3 comprises 14 residues. Germline CDR1 and CDR2: SGDLS and YYNGEE. The CDR3, as DNA: TGTGCCAGCAGCGCGCAGGGGACTAATGAAAAACTGTTTTTT. Translating it yields CASSAQGTNEKLFF. Drawing the rest from reference TRBV9 and TRBJ1-4, the complete variable domain is DSGVTQTPKHLITATGQRVTLRCSPRSGDLSVYWYQQSLDQGLQFLIQYYNGEERAKGNILERFSAQQFPDLHSELNLSSLELGDSALYFCASSAQGTNEKLFFGSGTQLSVL.

The chain carries TRBV15 and TRBJ1-4; D is uncertain. CDR1 and CDR2 (germline): LNHNV, YYDKDF (reference sequence). The CDR3 spans 13 residues. Trimming left V 5 bases short and J 5 bases short, with 9 bases between. CDR3 sequence: CATSGSWNEKLFF. CDR3 DNA: TGTGCCACCAGCGGCTCATGGAATGAAAAACTGTTTTTT.

The rearrangement uses TRBV7-8 and TRBJ2-7; 9 bases agree with TRBD2. J lost 3 bases, V lost 3 bases, and 3 bases had no gene match. Germline CDR1 SGHVS, CDR2 FQNEAQ. This CDR3 contains 14 residues. The CDR3 is CASSLIAGVYEQYF. CDR3 bases: TGTGCCAGCAGCTTGATAGCGGGGGTCTACGAGCAGTACTTC.

Here the CDR3 DNA reads TGTGCCAGTAGTATCCCGGGAGGGATGAACACTGAAGCTTTCTTT. This encodes CASSIPGGMNTEAFF. The chain uses TRBV19 and TRBJ1-1; the D is unclear. The CDR3 is 15 residues long. The V gene lost 3 bases and the J gene lost 0 bases, with 11 bases spanning the gap. In germline, CDR1 is LNHDA, CDR2 SQIVND (reference sequence).

The V gene is TRBV18, the J gene TRBJ1-1; D remains unclear. Germline lookup yields CDR1 KGHSH and CDR2 LQKENI. CDR3 size: 15 residues. Deletions cut 0 bases from V and 8 bases from J, with 16 bases between. For the CDR3, the DNA is TGTGCCAGCTCACCACCGGGTGGGGAGGCTTCCGAAGCTTTCTTT. It encodes CASSPPGGEASEAFF.

The genes are TRBV18 and TRBJ2-7, with 8 bases fitting TRBD1. In germline, CDR1 is KGHSH, CDR2 LQKENI. The V segment lost 2 bases and the J segment 2 bases; nucleotides outside the gene matches: 2. The CDR3 totals 14 residues. The CDR3 DNA is TGTGCCAGCTCACCAGCAGGGGGCACCTACGAGCAGTACTTC. It translates to CASSPAGGTYEQYF.

The J gene is TRBJ1-2, the V gene TRBV11-2; possibly TRBD1 for D (5 bases). In germline, CDR1 is SGHAT, CDR2 FQNNGV. The CDR3 is 14 amino acids. V was trimmed by 5 bases and J by 8 bases, leaving 18 bases between them. CDR3 coding DNA: TGTGCCAGCAGCCCCGCCCTGGGGCTAGGGGGCTACACCTTC. It translates to CASSPALGLGGYTF. Looking up the rest from reference TRBV11-2 and TRBJ1-2 gives the full variable domain: EAGVAQSPRYKIIEKRQSVAFWCNPISGHATLYWYQQILGQGPKLLIQFQNNGVVDDSQLPKDRFSAERLKGVDSTLKIQPAKLEDSAVYLCASSPALGLGGYTFGSGTRLTVV.

This sequence joins TRBV5-1 and TRBJ2-2; tentative D call: TRBD1 (6 bases). CDR1 and CDR2 (germline): SGHRS, YFSETQ. The CDR3 is 16 residues long. The ends were cut back, 0 bases at V and 4 bases at J, with 13 bases in the middle. The CDR3 bases are TGCGCCAGCAGCTTGGAGGGGACACCCTTCACCGGGGAGCTGTTTTTT. Protein: CASSLEGTPFTGELFF.

The V call is TRBV9, the J call TRBJ1-2; 9 bases are shared with TRBD1. The trim removed 4 bases at V and 4 bases at J, leaving 17 bases unmatched. CDR3 size: 18 residues. The germline gives CDR1 SGDLS, CDR2 YYNGEE. This chain's CDR3 is CASSSWGQGFGVSYGYTF. The CDR3 DNA reads TGTGCCAGCAGCTCCTGGGGACAGGGTTTTGGGGTTAGCTATGGCTACACCTTC.

V and J are TRBV12-3 or TRBV12-4 and TRBJ2-7, with a tentative D call TRBD2 (6 bases). With 1 base removed from V and 4 bases from J, the gap between germline ends came to 8 bases. This CDR3 has 13 amino acids. CDR3 loop: CASSLGRGYEQYF. As DNA, the CDR3 is TGTGCCAGCAGTTTAGGGCGGGGTTACGAGCAGTACTTC.

The CDR3 DNA reads as TGTGCCAGCAAAGAAAGGGGGCCCTACGAGCAGTACTTC. This encodes CASKERGPYEQYF. The rearrangement links TRBV2 to TRBJ2-7; 7 positions match TRBD1. The V segment lost 7 bases and the J segment 2 bases; nucleotides outside the gene matches: 5. The CDR3 is 13 amino acids. CDR1 SNHLY and CDR2 FYNNEI come from the germline V gene.

This chain links TRBV5-5 with TRBJ1-1; TRBD1 is a possible D gene (5 bases). The CDR3 is made up of 14 amino acids. The germline gives CDR1 SGHKS, CDR2 YYEKEE (reference sequence). V was pared by 4 bases and J by 5 bases, with 15 bases between. CDR3 sequence: CASSGPRVGTEAFF. Here the CDR3 DNA reads TGTGCCAGCAGCGGGCCCAGGGTAGGAACTGAAGCTTTCTTT.

The rearrangement links TRBV4-3 to TRBJ2-1; 9 bases line up with TRBD2. This CDR3 contains 16 residues. J lost 0 bases, V lost 4 bases, and 4 bases had no gene match. Per germline, CDR1 LGHNA and CDR2 YSLEER. Here the CDR3 reads CASSLGRGGSYNEQFF. The CDR3 coding sequence is TGCGCCAGCAGCCTTGGGCGGGGGGGCTCCTACAATGAGCAGTTCTTC.

This clone was seen more than once but under ten times. This rearrangement joins TRBV7-2 to TRBJ2-2; 9 nucleotides agree with TRBD2. V dropped 5 bases and J dropped 7; count of bases not matched to a gene: 8. This CDR3 is built from 15 residues. Looked up from germline, CDR1 is SGHTA and CDR2 is FQGNSA. The CDR3 DNA sequence: TGTGCCAGCAGCCCGGCTAGCGGGACGGTCGGGGAGCTGTTTTTT. Translation: CASSPASGTVGELFF.

The chain links TRBV29-1 to TRBJ1-1, with D possibly TRBD1 on 6 matching bases. CDR1 is SQVTM, CDR2 ANQGSEA, per germline. The CDR3 has 14 residues. With 5 bases removed from V and 1 base from J, the gap between germline ends came to 14 bases. The CDR3 nucleotides read TGCAGCGTTAGCTCAGGGGTATGGAACACTGAAGCTTTCTTT. Translating it yields CSVSSGVWNTEAFF. Together with reference TRBV29-1 and TRBJ1-1, the CDR3 gives the full variable domain: SAVISQKPSRDICQRGTSLTIQCQVDSQVTMMFWYRQQPGQSLTLIATANQGSEATYESGFVIDKFPISRPNLTFSTLTVSNMSPEDSSIYLCSVSSGVWNTEAFFGQGTRLTVV.

The chain joins TRBV7-8 to TRBJ2-1, with D uncertain. CDR1 and CDR2 (germline): SGHVS, FQNEAQ. There are 15 residues in the CDR3. Trimming took off 1 base at V and 2 bases at J, with 9 bases between the two ends. The DNA for the CDR3 is TGTGCCAGCAGCTTAGGCGCTAGAACCTACAATGAGCAGTTCTTC. This translates into CASSLGARTYNEQFF.

The genes are TRBV9 and TRBJ2-1, with 10 bases matching TRBD1. V lost 0 bases to trimming and J lost 8 bases; unmatched junction nucleotides: 11. Germline lookup yields CDR1 SGDLS and CDR2 YYNGEE. CDR3 length: 17 residues. The CDR3 is CASSVATWTGGDDEQFF. The CDR3 coding sequence is TGTGCCAGCAGCGTAGCTACATGGACAGGGGGTGACGATGAGCAGTTCTTC. The entire variable domain, with the rest obtained from reference TRBV9 and TRBJ2-1, is as follows: DSGVTQTPKHLITATGQRVTLRCSPRSGDLSVYWYQQSLDQGLQFLIQYYNGEERAKGNILERFSAQQFPDLHSELNLSSLELGDSALYFCASSVATWTGGDDEQFFGPGTRLTVL.

The rearrangement joins TRBV5-4 to TRBJ2-7; 11 bases align to TRBD2. In germline, CDR1 is SGHNT, CDR2 YYREEE (reference sequence). After removal of 4 bases from V and 2 bases from J, the junction contained 2 bases not matched to a gene. This CDR3 is built from 14 residues. The CDR3 spells CASSQGLAAYEQYF. CDR3 bases: TGTGCCAGCAGCCAGGGACTAGCGGCCTACGAGCAGTACTTC.

This rearrangement joins TRBV30 to TRBJ1-5; 7 bases map to TRBD1. The CDR3 has 13 residues. Germline CDR1 GTSNPN, CDR2 SVGIG (reference sequence). V was clipped by 2 bases and J by 7 bases; unmatched bases: 5. The CDR3 DNA reads as TGTGCCTGGAGTTTACAGGGGAAGCAGCCCCAGCATTTT. Encoded protein: CAWSLQGKQPQHF. The full variable domain, with the rest looked up from reference TRBV30 and TRBJ1-5, is SQTIHQWPATLVQPVGSPLSLECTVEGTSNPNLYWYRQAAGRGLQLLFYSVGIGQISSEVPQNLSASRPQDRQFILSSKKLLLSDSGFYLCAWSLQGKQPQHFGDGTRLSIL.

In the case of this clone: Other DNA sequences from this sample encode an identical CDR3 as well. The chain recombines TRBV7-9 with TRBJ1-3, with D maybe TRBD1 (5 bases). V shed 3 bases and J shed 1 base, with 7 bases lying between them. The CDR3 consists of 14 residues. From germline, CDR1 is SEHNR and CDR2 FQNEAQ (reference sequence). CDR3 bases: TGTGCCAGCAGCTTCCAGGGATCTGGAAACACCATATATTTT. Residues: CASSFQGSGNTIYF.

The rearrangement links TRBV6-6 to TRBJ1-5; TRBD1 might be the D (6 bases). Germline V gene sequence: CDR1 MNHNY, CDR2 SVGAGI (reference sequence). Between the trimmed V and J ends, which lost 6 bases and 0 bases, there was a span of 9 bases. CDR3 length equals 14 residues. CDR3 sequence (DNA): TGTGCCAGCAGCCCACAGGGTAGCAATCAGCCCCAGCATTTT. Amino acids: CASSPQGSNQPQHF.

The chain recombines TRBV9 with TRBJ1-6; D possibly corresponds to TRBD1 (5 bases). The germline CDR1 and CDR2 sequences are SGDLS and YYNGEE. Trimming stripped 3 bases from V and 6 bases from J, with 10 bases between. The CDR3 has 14 residues. CDR3 amino acids: CASSGRGSNSPLHF. CDR3 nucleotides: TGTGCCAGCAGCGGTCGGGGGAGTAATTCACCCCTCCACTTT.

The chain combines TRBV18 with TRBJ1-2, with TRBD1 as a possible D gene (6 bases). Trimming took 0 bases from V and 6 from J, leaving 14 bases between them. From germline, CDR1 is KGHSH and CDR2 LQKENI. The CDR3 has 15 amino acids. The CDR3 spells CASSPPSGTQNGYTF. The CDR3 DNA is TGTGCCAGCTCACCACCGTCCGGGACACAGAATGGCTACACCTTC.

The chain carries TRBV2 and TRBJ1-1, with D maybe TRBD1 (5 bases). The CDR3 contains 11 residues. The V and J ends lost 7 bases and 7 bases respectively, with 10 bases between them. Germline loops: CDR1 SNHLY, CDR2 FYNNEI. DNA for the CDR3: TGTGCCAGCAATAGACAGAGTGAAGCTTTCTTT. Its translation is CASNRQSEAFF.

The gene calls are TRBV19 and TRBJ2-1; 10 nucleotides match TRBD2. The CDR3 contains 16 residues. Losses at the gene ends were 5 bases for V and 3 bases for J; bases not matched to a gene: 7. CDR1 LNHDA and CDR2 SQIVND come from the germline V gene (reference sequence). This chain's CDR3 is CASSSFLAGVYNEQFF. Written as DNA, the CDR3 is TGTGCCAGTAGTTCCTTCCTAGCGGGAGTCTACAATGAGCAGTTCTTC.

This clone was detected once. The rearrangement links TRBV7-3 to TRBJ1-6, with D possibly TRBD1 on 6 matching bases. Looked up from germline, CDR1 is SGHTA and CDR2 is FQGTGA. Trimming pared 5 bases from V and 0 bases from J, leaving 14 bases between. The CDR3 length is 17 residues. DNA of the CDR3: TGTGCCAGCAGCACGGGACACCATAGCTCCTATAATTCACCCCTCCACTTT. Translated: CASSTGHHSSYNSPLHF.

DNA for the CDR3: TGTGCCAGCAGTTTGGGACAAAAAATTATAGATACGCAGTATTTT. This sequence encodes CASSLGQKIIDTQYF. The chain recombines TRBV27 with TRBJ2-3, with D tentatively TRBD1 (6 bases). Germline assignment: CDR1 MNHEY and CDR2 SMNVEV (reference sequence). CDR3 size: 15 residues. V was cut by 3 bases and J by 5 bases, with 15 bases left in between.

The rearrangement links TRBV18 to TRBJ2-7; D possibly corresponds to TRBD1 (5 bases). CDR1 is KGHSH, CDR2 LQKENI, per germline. This CDR3 contains 15 residues. The ends were cut back, 2 bases at V and 3 bases at J, with 14 bases in the middle. The CDR3 DNA is TGTGCCAGCTCACCAAGATTGGGGCGAGGCTACGAGCAGTACTTC. Protein product: CASSPRLGRGYEQYF.